This T cell receptor (beta chain) stems from a study of Ad26.COV2.S vaccination and SARS-CoV-2 variants. Treatment here: 15 to 20 received Ad26.COV2.S at low or high dose, single or two shots; 5 received placebo; per-sample allocation not given. Day 63 following the first vaccine or placebo injection was when the samples were taken. Assay: immunoSEQ multiplex PCR; the TCRdb copy retains only in-frame clones and omits some. In the table there are 330,000 or so clones, under 90% of which are singletons. The source is a person aged 18-60 years who received the Ad26.COV2.S COVID-19 vaccine or a placebo. The input for sequencing was peripheral blood, taken in a trial of Ad26.COV2.S vaccine versus placebo.

The CDR3 DNA is TGCGCCAGCAGTCATCCCCGGACTGAAGCTTTCTTT. Protein product: CASSHPRTEAFF. The rearrangement uses TRBV23-1 and TRBJ1-1; D is uncertain. TRBV23-1 is an ORF; its function is uncertain. The ends were cut back, 3 bases at V and 5 bases at J, with 7 bases in the middle. The CDR3 loop spans 12 amino acids.